This passage covers 27 T cell receptor beta chains from one sample sequenced in a study of spatial heterogeneity in lung cancer. MiXCR, applied by TCRdb to the 5' RACE reads, yields one record per CDR3 protein. The table includes about 27,000 distinct CDR3 sequences, 5% to 5.5% detected once. Noted time point: blood at routine non-recurrence follow-up after resection. The source material was PBMCs, sampled at follow-up. Source of these receptors: a female donor with early-stage non-small cell lung cancer.

At least ten counts were recorded for this clonotype. This chain joins TRBV28 and TRBJ1-2, with 7 bases aligning to TRBD1. Trimming removed 5 bases from V and 4 bases from J; junction bases left unmatched: 10. The CDR3 consists of 15 residues. CDR1 and CDR2 from the germline V gene are MDHEN and SYDVKM. The CDR3 is CASSVSYRGGYGYTF. In DNA, the CDR3 is TGTGCCAGCAGTGTCTCCTACAGGGGTGGCTATGGCTACACCTTC.

This clonotype was picked up a small number of times. This rearrangement joins TRBV7-2 to TRBJ2-5, with D tentatively TRBD1 or TRBD2 (5 bases each). CDR1 SGHTA and CDR2 FQGNSA come from the germline V gene. Trimming took 3 bases from V and 5 from J, leaving 16 bases between them. This CDR3 comprises 15 residues. CDR3 bases: TGTGCCAGCAGCTTTGGGACCAGGGAGAGGGAGACCCAGTACTTC. Translated, it gives CASSFGTRERETQYF.

This chain connects TRBV11-3 to TRBJ1-5; D not certain. Germline-derived CDR1 and CDR2 are SGHNT and YENEEA. Trimming took 1 base from V and 4 from J, leaving 8 bases between them. This CDR3 comprises 14 residues. CDR3 nucleotide sequence: TGTGCCAGCAGCTTAGGACACTTTAATCAGCCCCAGCATTTT. Translating gives CASSLGHFNQPQHF.

Ten or more counts support this clonotype. V gene TRBV18 combines with J gene TRBJ2-7; D might be TRBD2 (7 bases). Per the germline V gene, CDR1 is KGHSH and CDR2 is LQKENI. The CDR3 contains 15 residues. The V end lost 6 bases, the J end lost 6 bases, and 21 bases lay between the germline ends. The DNA of the CDR3 is TGTGCCAGCTCCGCCCTCAAGGGGGGGCTGGGCGAGCAGTACTTC. Amino acids: CASSALKGGLGEQYF.

This clonotype was counted at least ten times. V and J are TRBV20-1 and TRBJ1-4; 9 nucleotides align to TRBD1. The CDR3 is 15 amino acids. V gave up 4 bases and J gave up 8 bases; unmatched junction bases: 11. Germline V gene data show CDR1 as DFQATT and CDR2 as SNEGSKA (reference sequence). The DNA for the CDR3 is TGCAGTGCTAAAACCGAGGGACAGGGTAACGAAAAACTGTTTTTT. It codes for CSAKTEGQGNEKLFF.

Many counts were recorded for this clonotype. Here the CDR3 DNA reads TGTGCCAGCAGTTACTCATCGAACACTGAAGCTTTCTTT. Amino acids: CASSYSSNTEAFF. The chain carries TRBV6-5 and TRBJ1-1; no firm D call. This CDR3 region has 13 residues. Per germline, CDR1 MNHEY and CDR2 SVGAGI. V lost 0 bases and J 1 base, leaving 3 bases between the germline ends.

Many counts were recorded for this clonotype. The chain uses TRBV2 and TRBJ1-2, with D perhaps matching TRBD1 (6 bases). This CDR3 contains 15 residues. Germline loops: CDR1 SNHLY, CDR2 FYNNEI. The V end lost 5 bases, the J end lost 2 bases, and 15 bases lay between the germline ends. Here the CDR3 reads CASSSTITGNYGYTF. Written as DNA, the CDR3 is TGTGCCAGCAGTTCCACTATAACAGGGAACTATGGCTACACCTTC.

This clonotype was counted only a few times. The chain is built from TRBV19 and TRBJ2-7; TRBD2 matches 14 bases. V lost 11 bases and J lost 0; bases outside the gene matches: 15. CDR3 length equals 18 residues. Germline CDR1 reads LNHDA; CDR2 reads SQIVND (reference sequence). The CDR3 DNA follows: TGTGCCCGACCCCCCGGGACTAGCGGGAGATGTCGCTCCTACGAGCAGTACTTC. This codes for CARPPGTSGRCRSYEQYF.

This clonotype was counted many times. The chain joins TRBV5-1 to TRBJ2-1; D gene uncertain. The length of the CDR3 is 16 residues. Germline V gene sequence: CDR1 SGHRS, CDR2 YFSETQ. The germline V and J ends were trimmed by 3 bases and 0 bases, with 13 bases remaining between them. The CDR3 DNA follows: TGCGCCAGCAGCTCCTCCGAAGCGTCCTCCTACAATGAGCAGTTCTTC. This gives the protein CASSSSEASSYNEQFF.

This clonotype came up many times. This chain links TRBV7-9 with TRBJ2-3; a possible D gene is TRBD2 (6 bases). The length of the CDR3 is 15 residues. Germline V gene data show CDR1 as SEHNR and CDR2 as FQNEAQ (reference sequence). Trimming took off 3 bases at V and 0 bases at J, with 10 bases between the two ends. In DNA, the CDR3 is TGTGCCAGCAGCTTGGGGGAGGTCAGCACAGATACGCAGTATTTT. Translating gives CASSLGEVSTDTQYF.

This clonotype showed up many times. The chain carries TRBV20-1 and TRBJ2-1; 9 bases are a match to TRBD2. The V and J ends lost 0 bases and 2 bases, in that order; junction bases with no gene match: 2. CDR1 DFQATT and CDR2 SNEGSKA come from the germline V gene (reference sequence). This CDR3 is built from 15 residues. This chain's CDR3 is CSARDRLAAYNEQFF. CDR3 nucleotide sequence: TGCAGTGCTAGAGATAGACTAGCGGCCTACAATGAGCAGTTCTTC.

This clonotype was counted at least ten times. The V gene is TRBV29-1, the J gene TRBJ1-4, with 8 bases matching TRBD1. The germline V gene has CDR1 SQVTM and CDR2 ANQGSEA. The CDR3 consists of 13 residues. Unmatched junction bases numbered 3, after V lost 5 bases and J lost 4 bases. The CDR3 loop reads CSVRTGSNEKLFF. The CDR3, as DNA: TGCAGCGTTCGGACAGGGAGTAATGAAAAACTGTTTTTT.

This clonotype was found a few times. CDR3 residues: CASSLGSGTGAFQETQYF. CDR3 nucleotides: TGTGCCAGCAGCTTAGGCTCCGGGACAGGGGCCTTCCAAGAGACCCAGTACTTC. The V call is TRBV11-2, the J call TRBJ2-5; 10 positions agree with TRBD1. Trimming took 1 base from V and 1 from J; bases not matched to a gene: 9. Germline values: CDR1 SGHAT, CDR2 FQNNGV. The length of the CDR3 is 18 residues. Using reference TRBV11-2 and TRBJ2-5 for the parts outside the CDR3, the full variable domain is EAGVAQSPRYKIIEKRQSVAFWCNPISGHATLYWYQQILGQGPKLLIQFQNNGVVDDSQLPKDRFSAERLKGVDSTLKIQPAKLEDSAVYLCASSLGSGTGAFQETQYFGPGTRLLVL.

This clonotype was seen at least ten times. The gene calls are TRBV4-3 and TRBJ1-2; no clear D gene. CDR3 length: 16 amino acids. CDR1 and CDR2 (germline): LGHNA, YSLEER. Trimming left V 0 bases short and J 1 base short, with 12 bases between. CDR3 residues: CASSQDLGSLNYGYTF. CDR3 DNA: TGCGCCAGCAGCCAAGATCTTGGGAGTCTTAACTATGGCTACACCTTC.

This clonotype came up many times. The chain employs TRBV19 and TRBJ1-5; no reliable D call. V lost 8 bases, J lost 0 bases, and 20 bases lay in between. The CDR3 has 17 residues. Germline V gives CDR1 LNHDA, CDR2 SQIVND (reference sequence). In DNA form, the CDR3 reads TGTGCCAGTGGGATAGAAAGAAGCCGGTTTAGCAATCAGCCCCAGCATTTT. Amino acid sequence: CASGIERSRFSNQPQHF.

This clonotype came up many times. V is TRBV9 and J is TRBJ1-5; D uncertain. V was clipped by 5 bases and J by 0 bases, with 18 bases between them. Germline assignment: CDR1 SGDLS and CDR2 YYNGEE. The CDR3 is 17 amino acids. The CDR3 sequence is CASRRSENIYSNQPQHF. CDR3 bases: TGTGCCAGCAGACGGTCAGAGAACATCTATAGCAATCAGCCCCAGCATTTT.

This clonotype occurred many times. The rearrangement links TRBV19 to TRBJ2-1; 11 bases align to TRBD2. The V segment lost 6 bases and the J segment 7 bases; nucleotides outside the gene matches: 11. The V gene's germline CDR1 is LNHDA and CDR2 SQIVND (reference sequence). The CDR3 has 16 amino acids. The CDR3 region is CASRPSGTSGPNEQFF. In DNA, the CDR3 is TGTGCCAGTAGGCCCTCCGGGACTAGCGGCCCTAATGAGCAGTTCTTC.

This clonotype was seen many times. This chain uses TRBV5-1 with TRBJ1-3; a possible D gene is TRBD1 (5 bases). This CDR3 has 15 residues. Trimming cost V 4 bases and J 1 base, with 12 bases left between them. CDR1 and CDR2 from the germline V gene are SGHRS and YFSETQ. Here the CDR3 reads CASSPQPGSGNTIYF. In DNA form, the CDR3 reads TGCGCCAGCAGCCCACAACCAGGGTCTGGAAACACCATATATTTT.

This clonotype was recorded many times. This rearrangement joins TRBV5-1 to TRBJ1-2; 9 nucleotides match TRBD1. Trimming cost V 2 bases and J 7 bases; bases outside gene matches: 6. CDR3 length equals 14 residues. CDR1 and CDR2 (germline): SGHRS, YFSETQ. This CDR3 is CASSLQGASVGYTF. CDR3 nucleotide sequence: TGCGCCAGCAGCTTACAGGGGGCGAGTGTTGGCTACACCTTC.

In its sample, this clonotype was seen a few times. The V and J genes are TRBV6-2 or TRBV6-3 and TRBJ2-2; 13 nucleotides match TRBD2. Unmatched junction bases numbered 0, after V lost 2 bases and J lost 6 bases. The CDR3 sequence is 15 residues long. Germline-derived CDR1 and CDR2 are MNHEY and SVGEGT. The CDR3 coding sequence is TGTGCCAGCAGTTACGGGACTAGCGGGGCCGGGGAGCTGTTTTTT. Translating gives CASSYGTSGAGELFF.

This clonotype was detected many times. The chain links TRBV28 to TRBJ2-1; the D call may be TRBD1 or TRBD2 (5 bases each). Germline CDR1 is MDHEN and CDR2 is SYDVKM. V gave up 6 bases and J gave up 0 bases, with 12 bases separating them. The CDR3 contains 15 residues. CDR3 residues: CASSPGRSSYNEQFF. The DNA of the CDR3 is TGTGCCAGCAGCCCGGGACGGAGCTCCTACAATGAGCAGTTCTTC. Based on the CDR3 plus reference TRBV28 and TRBJ2-1, the full variable domain is DVKVTQSSRYLVKRTGEKVFLECVQDMDHENMFWYRQDPGLGLRLIYFSYDVKMKEKGDIPEGYSVSREKKERFSLILESASTNQTSMYLCASSPGRSSYNEQFFGPGTRLTVL.

This clonotype was observed at least ten times. The V call is TRBV6-2 or TRBV6-3, the J call TRBJ2-7; weak D call: TRBD2 (5 bases). The CDR3 is made up of 14 amino acids. Germline V lookup: CDR1 MNHEY, CDR2 SVGEGT. V was clipped by 2 bases and J by 1 base, with 9 bases between them. The CDR3, as DNA: TGTGCCAGCAGTTACCAGAGCGGTTCCTACGAGCAGTACTTC. Translated: CASSYQSGSYEQYF.

This clonotype was counted many times. V and J are TRBV20-1 and TRBJ2-1; 13 positions match TRBD2. From germline, CDR1 is DFQATT and CDR2 SNEGSKA (reference sequence). V lost 7 bases and J lost 1; bases outside the gene matches: 16. This CDR3 comprises 19 residues. The CDR3 here is CSGTAGLAGASNSYNEQFF. The CDR3 DNA is TGCAGTGGTACTGCCGGACTAGCGGGGGCGAGTAATTCCTACAATGAGCAGTTCTTC.

This clonotype was observed many times. The chain carries TRBV10-2 and TRBJ1-1; no clear D. Looked up from germline, CDR1 is WSHSY and CDR2 is SAAADI. The ends were cut back, 5 bases at V and 1 base at J, with 8 bases in the middle. This CDR3 is built from 13 residues. For the CDR3, the DNA is TGCGCCAGCAGTCGGAATCAGAACACTGAAGCTTTCTTT. It encodes CASSRNQNTEAFF.

This clonotype was counted a few times. The chain is built from TRBV7-2 and TRBJ2-5; maybe TRBD2 (6 bases). CDR3 size: 14 residues. The V and J ends lost 2 bases and 4 bases respectively, with 11 bases between them. Germline CDR1 and CDR2: SGHTA and FQGNSA. The CDR3 DNA reads TGTGCCAGCAGCTTACAGGGCGGGGCAGAGACCCAGTACTTC. It translates to CASSLQGGAETQYF. The full variable domain, completed using reference TRBV7-2 and TRBJ2-5, is GAGVSQSPSNKVTEKGKDVELRCDPISGHTALYWYRQSLGQGLEFLIYFQGNSAPDKSGLPSDRFSAERTGGSVSTLTIQRTQQEDSAVYLCASSLQGGAETQYFGPGTRLLVL.

This chain joins TRBV7-2 and TRBJ1-2, with D perhaps matching TRBD1 (5 bases). This CDR3 contains 13 residues. The germline V gene encodes CDR1 SGHTA and CDR2 FQGNSA. V was clipped by 5 bases and J by 6 bases, with 13 bases between them. This CDR3 is CASSPIGGNGYTF. CDR3 in DNA: TGTGCCAGCAGCCCTATTGGGGGGAATGGCTACACCTTC.

This clonotype was counted ten times or more. The rearrangement joins TRBV9 to TRBJ2-2; possibly TRBD2 for D (5 bases). The CDR3 sequence is 14 residues long. Per the germline V gene, CDR1 is SGDLS and CDR2 is YYNGEE. Trimming removed 0 bases at V and 6 bases at J, with 9 bases between. CDR3 sequence: CASSVVPAAGELFF. CDR3 nucleotide sequence: TGTGCCAGCAGCGTAGTGCCAGCGGCCGGGGAGCTGTTTTTT.